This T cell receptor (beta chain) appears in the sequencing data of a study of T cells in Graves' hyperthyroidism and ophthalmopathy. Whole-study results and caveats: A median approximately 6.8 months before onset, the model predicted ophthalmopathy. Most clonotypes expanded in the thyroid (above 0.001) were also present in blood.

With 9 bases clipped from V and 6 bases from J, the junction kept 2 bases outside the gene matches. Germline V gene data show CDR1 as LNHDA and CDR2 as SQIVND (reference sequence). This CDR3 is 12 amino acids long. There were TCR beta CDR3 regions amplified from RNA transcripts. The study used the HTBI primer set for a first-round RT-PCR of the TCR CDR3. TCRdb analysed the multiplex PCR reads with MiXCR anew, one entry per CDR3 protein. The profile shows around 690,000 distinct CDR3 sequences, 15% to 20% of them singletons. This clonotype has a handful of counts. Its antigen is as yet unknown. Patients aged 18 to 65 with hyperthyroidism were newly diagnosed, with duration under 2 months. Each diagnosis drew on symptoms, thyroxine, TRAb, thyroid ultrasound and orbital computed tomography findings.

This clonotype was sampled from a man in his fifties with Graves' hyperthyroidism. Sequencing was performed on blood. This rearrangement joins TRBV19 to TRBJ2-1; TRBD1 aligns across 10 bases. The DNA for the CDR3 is TGTGCCAGCGGGGACAGGGGCAATGAGCAGTTCTTC. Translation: CASGDRGNEQFF.